A selection of T cell receptor beta chains follows, all from one sample in a study of T cells in localized non-small cell lung cancer. Produced via immunoSEQ multiplex PCR; TCRdb's table is partial and in-frame only. The data show 100,000 to 150,000 clones, around 92% seen once. The sample in question was peripheral blood, obtained before any cancer treatment. These receptors all stem from a female donor over 55 with stage I lung adenocarcinoma. The CDR3 runs from the conserved cysteine through the conserved F or W. D genes are given only for firm matches. Where a row states a size, it is once, few, many or the class of an expanded clone; other rows omit it.

>TRBD2|TRBJ2-7|TRBV19|.
CASRASGSYEQYF
TGTGCCAGTAGGGCGAGCGGGAGCTACGAGCAGTACTTC
>.|TRBJ2-7|TRBV6-5|.
CASWGLVDEQYF
TGTGCCAGCTGGGGGTTAGTTGACGAGCAGTACTTC
>TRBD2|TRBJ2-7|TRBV7-9|.
CASSLPLGRLAGEVYEQYF
TGTGCCAGCAGCTTGCCCCTCGGGAGACTAGCGGGAGAGGTTTACGAGCAGTACTTC
>.|TRBJ2-7|TRBV4-1|.
CASSQAAESSYEQYF
TGCGCCAGCAGCCAAGCAGCAGAGAGCTCCTACGAGCAGTACTTC
>.|TRBJ2-2|TRBV18|.
CASPTSTANTGELFF
TGTGCCAGCCCCACCTCGACAGCGAACACCGGGGAGCTGTTTTTT
>TRBD2|TRBJ2-1|TRBV18|once
CASRSGLANNEQFF
TGTGCCAGCCGATCGGGACTAGCGAACAATGAGCAGTTCTTC
>.|TRBJ2-2|TRBV5-1|.
CASYPIPENTGELFF
TGCGCCAGCTACCCCATTCCAGAGAACACCGGGGAGCTGTTTTTT
>.|TRBJ2-1|TRBV2|.
CASSGNSGPTYNEQFF
TGTGCCAGCAGCGGGAATAGCGGACCTACCTACAATGAGCAGTTCTTC
>.|TRBJ1-5|TRBV15|.
CATSIGLNNQPQHF
TGTGCCACCAGCATCGGACTTAACAATCAGCCCCAGCATTTT
>.|TRBJ1-1|TRBV13|once
CASSLVGTLNTEAFF
TGTGCCAGCAGCTTAGTAGGAACACTGAACACTGAAGCTTTCTTT
>.|TRBJ1-6|TRBV30|.
CAWSSGENSPLHF
TGTGCCTGGAGCTCCGGGGAGAATTCACCCCTCCACTTT
>.|TRBJ1-4|TRBV5-6|.
CASSLGGLNDEKLFF
TGTGCCAGCAGCCTGGGGGGCCTCAACGATGAAAAACTGTTTTTT
>TRBD2|TRBJ2-7|TRBV11-2|.
CASSVTGLAYEQYF
TGTGCCAGCAGCGTGACGGGACTAGCTTACGAGCAGTACTTC
>.|TRBJ2-3|TRBV7-2|.
CASSPRTDTQYF
TGTGCCAGCAGCCCCCGTACAGATACGCAGTATTTT
>.|TRBJ1-3|TRBV28|.
CASNAPGASGNTIYF
TGTGCCAGCAATGCTCCAGGGGCCTCTGGAAACACCATATATTTT
>TRBD1|TRBJ2-5|TRBV6-6|.
CASTRGQGGETQYF
TGTGCCAGCACCCGAGGACAGGGGGGAGAGACCCAGTACTTC
>.|TRBJ2-2|TRBV5-1|once
CASSFTRSGELFF
TGCGCCAGCAGCTTTACTAGATCCGGGGAGCTGTTTTTT
>.|TRBJ1-1|TRBV14|.
CASSPLGAGPRPAFF
TGTGCCAGCAGCCCCCTGGGAGCAGGGCCGCGGCCGGCTTTCTTT
>.|TRBJ1-3|TRBV28|.
CASSLGRKVSGNTIYF
TGTGCCAGCAGTTTAGGACGTAAAGTCTCTGGAAACACCATATATTTT
>.|TRBJ2-2|TRBV5-1|.
CASRFFSGQPNTGELFF
TGCGCCAGTCGCTTCTTCAGTGGACAGCCGAACACCGGGGAGCTGTTTTTT
>TRBD2|TRBJ2-5|TRBV5-4|few
CASSSQKGGRAQETQYF
TGTGCCAGCAGTTCCCAAAAGGGCGGGAGGGCCCAAGAGACCCAGTACTTC
>.|TRBJ2-4|TRBV6-5|.
CASSGSGRNIQYF
TGTGCCAGCAGCGGGAGTGGGCGGAACATTCAGTACTTC
>.|TRBJ1-2|TRBV28|.
CASSLLDRNYGYTF
TGTGCCAGCAGTCTACTCGACAGAAACTATGGCTACACCTTC
>.|TRBJ2-5|TRBV5-1|.
CASSFGRWRAQETQYF
TGCGCCAGCAGCTTCGGTCGGTGGCGGGCACAAGAGACCCAGTACTTC
>TRBD1|TRBJ1-4|TRBV15|once
CATSSPRGTNEKLFF
TGTGCCACCAGCAGTCCCAGGGGGACTAATGAAAAACTGTTTTTT
>TRBD2|TRBJ2-1|TRBV7-3|.
CASGRGDKSEQFF
TGTGCCAGCGGTCGGGGGGATAAAAGTGAGCAGTTCTTC
>.|TRBJ1-1|TRBV9|.
CASSVVWGGTEAFF
TGTGCCAGCAGCGTAGTTTGGGGAGGGACTGAAGCTTTCTTT
>.|TRBJ2-1|TRBV6-5|.
CASSYSASELYNEQFF
TGTGCCAGCAGTTACTCGGCTAGCGAACTTTACAATGAGCAGTTCTTC
>TRBD1|TRBJ1-2|TRBV2|.
CASSGGQGNGYTF
TGTGCCAGCAGTGGCGGACAGGGGAATGGCTACACCTTC
>.|TRBJ1-1|TRBV5-6|few
CASSSSHTEAFF
TGTGCCAGCAGCTCTTCCCACACTGAAGCTTTCTTT
>.|TRBJ2-7|TRBV30|.
CAWRAPGYPRGEQYF
TGTGCCTGGAGGGCTCCAGGGTATCCGCGAGGGGAGCAGTACTTC
>TRBD1|TRBJ2-7|TRBV28|.
CASGSSDRVYEQYF
TGTGCCAGCGGGTCTTCCGACAGGGTCTACGAGCAGTACTTC
>.|TRBJ1-2|TRBV1|.
CTSSKDDRDSPWGYTF
TGCACCAGCAGCAAAGACGATCGGGACAGCCCGTGGGGCTACACCTTC
>TRBD1|TRBJ2-7|TRBV15|once
CATSRGGGNFYEQYF
TGTGCCACCAGCAGAGGAGGGGGCAACTTCTACGAGCAGTACTTC
>.|TRBJ2-7|TRBV7-6|.
CASSHGSEREQYF
TGTGCCAGCAGTCACGGGAGTGAGCGGGAGCAGTACTTC
>TRBD2|TRBJ2-1|TRBV7-6|.
CASSGGRADEQFF
TGTGCCAGCTCTGGCGGGAGGGCGGACGAGCAGTTCTTC
>TRBD1|TRBJ2-4|TRBV28|.
CASRVRQGRVKNIQYF
TGTGCCAGCAGGGTAAGACAGGGTCGAGTCAAAAACATTCAGTACTTC
>.|TRBJ2-1|TRBV10-2|.
CASGEGEQFF
TGCGCCAGCGGAGAGGGTGAGCAGTTCTTC
>TRBD2|TRBJ2-2|TRBV13|.
CASSLAGGPRTGELFF
TGTGCCAGCAGCTTAGCGGGAGGGCCAAGGACCGGGGAGCTGTTTTTT
>.|TRBJ1-1|TRBV18|.
CASSQDTGPVVTEAFF
TGTGCCAGCTCACAGGATACGGGGCCCGTAGTCACTGAAGCTTTCTTT
>.|TRBJ2-2|TRBV9|once
CASSPHLGVDTGELFF
TGTGCCAGCAGCCCCCATTTGGGGGTAGACACCGGGGAGCTGTTTTTT
>.|TRBJ2-1|TRBV7-3|.
CASSLRAESSYNEQFF
TGTGCCAGCAGCTTAAGAGCGGAAAGCTCCTACAATGAGCAGTTCTTC
>.|TRBJ1-1|TRBV15|.
CATSGRDSRWTEAFF
TGTGCCACCAGCGGACGGGACTCCCGTTGGACTGAAGCTTTCTTT
>.|TRBJ1-3|TRBV6-6|.
CASSTPVGASGNTIYF
TGTGCCAGCAGTACCCCCGTAGGGGCATCAGGAAACACCATATATTTT
>.|TRBJ2-3|TRBV10-2|.
CASSDYDTQYF
TGCGCCAGCAGTGACTACGATACGCAGTATTTT
>.|TRBJ1-2|TRBV10-3|.
CAITDNLGYGYTF
TGTGCCATTACCGACAATCTGGGCTATGGCTACACCTTC
>.|TRBJ2-7|TRBV27|few
CASSSGTYEQYF
TGTGCCAGCAGTTCTGGAACCTACGAGCAGTACTTC
>TRBD1|TRBJ2-1|TRBV19|.
CASSRPTGGFNEQFF
TGTGCCAGTAGTAGACCGACAGGGGGCTTCAATGAGCAGTTCTTC
>TRBD1|TRBJ1-2|TRBV19|.
CASSRTGVGYTF
TGTGCCAGTAGTCGGACAGGGGTGGGCTACACCTTC
>TRBD2|TRBJ2-1|TRBV9|.
CASSRQGLAGNEQFF
TGTGCCAGCAGTCGGCAGGGACTAGCGGGAAATGAGCAGTTCTTC
>TRBD1|TRBJ1-2|TRBV28|.
CASSPAGSRDRGGYTF
TGTGCCAGCAGTCCCGCGGGGTCCCGGGACAGGGGGGGCTACACCTTC
>.|TRBJ2-7|TRBV29-1|.
CSVVPRTGYEQYF
TGCAGCGTTGTCCCTCGTACTGGCTACGAGCAGTACTTC
>.|TRBJ1-1|TRBV7-6|.
CASSLAGGGSGAEAFF
TGTGCCAGCAGCTTAGCAGGGGGGGGGAGCGGAGCTGAAGCTTTCTTT
>TRBD1|TRBJ2-3|TRBV4-1|.
CASSQGGQGSTDTQYF
TGCGCCAGCAGCCAAGGCGGACAGGGAAGCACAGATACGCAGTATTTT
>TRBD1|TRBJ1-1|TRBV5-1|.
CASSRDSLAGEAFF
TGCGCCAGCAGCCGGGACAGCCTAGCGGGTGAAGCTTTCTTT